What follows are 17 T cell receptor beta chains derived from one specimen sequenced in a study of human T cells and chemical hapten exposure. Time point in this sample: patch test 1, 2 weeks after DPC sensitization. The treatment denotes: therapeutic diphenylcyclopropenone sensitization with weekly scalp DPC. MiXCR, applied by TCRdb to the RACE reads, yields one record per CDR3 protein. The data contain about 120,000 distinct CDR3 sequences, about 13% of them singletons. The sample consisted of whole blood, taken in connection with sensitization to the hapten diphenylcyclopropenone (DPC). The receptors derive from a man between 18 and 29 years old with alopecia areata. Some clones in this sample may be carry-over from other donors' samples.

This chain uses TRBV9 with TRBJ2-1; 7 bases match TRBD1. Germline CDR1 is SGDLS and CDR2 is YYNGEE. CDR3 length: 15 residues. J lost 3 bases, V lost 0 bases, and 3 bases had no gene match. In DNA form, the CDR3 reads TGTGCCAGCAGCGTAGATCAGGGGGACTACAATGAGCAGTTCTTC. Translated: CASSVDQGDYNEQFF.

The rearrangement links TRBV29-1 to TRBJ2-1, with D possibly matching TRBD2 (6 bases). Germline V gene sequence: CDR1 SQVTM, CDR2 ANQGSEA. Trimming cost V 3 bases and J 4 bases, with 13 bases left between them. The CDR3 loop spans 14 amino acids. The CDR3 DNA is TGCAGCGTTGACTCGCGGGGCCCGTACAATGAGCAGTTCTTC. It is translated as CSVDSRGPYNEQFF.

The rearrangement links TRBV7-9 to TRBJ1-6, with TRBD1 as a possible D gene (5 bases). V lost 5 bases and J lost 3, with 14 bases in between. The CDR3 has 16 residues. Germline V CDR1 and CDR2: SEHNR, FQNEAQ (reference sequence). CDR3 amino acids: CASSVTTGNYNSPLHF. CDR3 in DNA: TGTGCCAGCAGCGTAACTACAGGAAACTATAATTCACCCCTCCACTTT.

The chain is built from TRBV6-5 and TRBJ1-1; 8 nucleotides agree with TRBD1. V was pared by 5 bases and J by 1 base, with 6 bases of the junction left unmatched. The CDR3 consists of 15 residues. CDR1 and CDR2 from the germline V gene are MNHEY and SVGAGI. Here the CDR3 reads CASSISGGSNTEAFF. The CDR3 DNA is TGTGCCAGCAGTATATCAGGGGGCTCGAACACTGAAGCTTTCTTT.

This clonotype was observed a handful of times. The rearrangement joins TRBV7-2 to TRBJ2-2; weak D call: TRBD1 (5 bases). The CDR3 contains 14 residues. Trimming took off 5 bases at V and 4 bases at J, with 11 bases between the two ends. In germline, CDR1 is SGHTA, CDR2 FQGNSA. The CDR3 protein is CASSLSDITGELFF. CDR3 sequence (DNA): TGTGCCAGCAGCCTCTCGGACATCACCGGGGAGCTGTTTTTT. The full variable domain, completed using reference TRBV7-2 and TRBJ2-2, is GAGVSQSPSNKVTEKGKDVELRCDPISGHTALYWYRQSLGQGLEFLIYFQGNSAPDKSGLPSDRFSAERTGGSVSTLTIQRTQQEDSAVYLCASSLSDITGELFFGEGSRLTVL.

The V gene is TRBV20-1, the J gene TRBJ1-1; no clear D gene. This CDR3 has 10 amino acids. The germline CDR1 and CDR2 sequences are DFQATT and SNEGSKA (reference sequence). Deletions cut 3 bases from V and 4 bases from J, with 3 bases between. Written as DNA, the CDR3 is TGCAGTGCTAGGGTCACTGAAGCTTTCTTT. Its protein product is CSARVTEAFF.

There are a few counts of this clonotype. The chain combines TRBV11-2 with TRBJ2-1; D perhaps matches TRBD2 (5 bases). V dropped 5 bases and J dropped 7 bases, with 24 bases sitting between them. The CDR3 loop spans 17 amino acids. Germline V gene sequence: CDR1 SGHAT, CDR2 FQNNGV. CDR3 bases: TGTGCCAGCAGCGTATGGCTGTTCCGGGATACGGGGAATGAGCAGTTCTTC. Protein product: CASSVWLFRDTGNEQFF.

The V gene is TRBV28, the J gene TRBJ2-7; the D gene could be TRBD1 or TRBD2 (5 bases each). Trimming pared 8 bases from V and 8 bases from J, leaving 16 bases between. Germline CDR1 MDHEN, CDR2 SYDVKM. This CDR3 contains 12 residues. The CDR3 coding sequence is TGTGCCAGCCGGGGCAGAACCCTTAAGCAGTACTTC. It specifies CASRGRTLKQYF.

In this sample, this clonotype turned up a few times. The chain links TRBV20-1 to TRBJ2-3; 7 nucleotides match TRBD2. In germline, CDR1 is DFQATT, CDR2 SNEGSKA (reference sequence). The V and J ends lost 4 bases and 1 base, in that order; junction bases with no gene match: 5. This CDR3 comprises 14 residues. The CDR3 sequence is CSATLAGGTDTQYF. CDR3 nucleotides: TGCAGTGCTACGTTGGCGGGGGGCACAGATACGCAGTATTTT.

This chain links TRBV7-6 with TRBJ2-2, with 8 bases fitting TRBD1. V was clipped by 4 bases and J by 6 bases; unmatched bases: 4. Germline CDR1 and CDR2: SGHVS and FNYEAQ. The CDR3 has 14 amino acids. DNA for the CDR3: TGTGCCAGCAGCTCCGGGACAGGTGCCGGGGAGCTGTTTTTT. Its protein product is CASSSGTGAGELFF.

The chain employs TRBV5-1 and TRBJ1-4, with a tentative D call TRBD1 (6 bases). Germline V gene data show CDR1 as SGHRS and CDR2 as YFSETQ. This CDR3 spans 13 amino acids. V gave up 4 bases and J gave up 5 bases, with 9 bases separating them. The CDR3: CASSTQGNEKLFF. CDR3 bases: TGCGCCAGCAGCACTCAGGGGAATGAAAAACTGTTTTTT. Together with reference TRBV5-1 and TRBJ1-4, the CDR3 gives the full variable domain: KAGVTQTPRYLIKTRGQQVTLSCSPISGHRSVSWYQQTPGQGLQFLFEYFSETQRNKGNFPGRFSGRQFSNSRSEMNVSTLELGDSALYLCASSTQGNEKLFFGSGTQLSVL.

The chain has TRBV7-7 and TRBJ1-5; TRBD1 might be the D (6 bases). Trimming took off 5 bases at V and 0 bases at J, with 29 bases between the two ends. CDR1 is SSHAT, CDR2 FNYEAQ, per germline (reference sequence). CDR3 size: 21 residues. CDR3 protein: CASSPPGQTSRGTYSNQPQHF. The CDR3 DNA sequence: TGTGCCAGCAGCCCCCCCGGACAGACCTCGAGGGGCACTTATAGCAATCAGCCCCAGCATTTT.

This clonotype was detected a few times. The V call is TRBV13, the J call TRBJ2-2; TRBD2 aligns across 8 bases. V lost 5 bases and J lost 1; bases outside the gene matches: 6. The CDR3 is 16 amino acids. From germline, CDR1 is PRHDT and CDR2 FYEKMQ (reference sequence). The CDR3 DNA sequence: TGTGCCAGCAGCCCTCGGGGGGGGCAGAACACCGGGGAGCTGTTTTTT. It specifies CASSPRGGQNTGELFF.

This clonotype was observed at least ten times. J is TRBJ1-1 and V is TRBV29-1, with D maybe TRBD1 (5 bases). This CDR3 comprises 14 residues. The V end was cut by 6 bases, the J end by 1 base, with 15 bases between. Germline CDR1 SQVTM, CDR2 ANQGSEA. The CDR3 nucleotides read TGCAGCGTCCGGGACGGAGGTAGGAACACTGAAGCTTTCTTT. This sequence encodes CSVRDGGRNTEAFF.

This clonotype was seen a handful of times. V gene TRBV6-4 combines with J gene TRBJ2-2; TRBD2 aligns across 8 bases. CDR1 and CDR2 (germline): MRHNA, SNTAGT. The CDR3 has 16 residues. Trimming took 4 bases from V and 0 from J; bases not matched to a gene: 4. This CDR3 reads CASSVGGLANTGELFF. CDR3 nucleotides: TGTGCCAGCAGTGTGGGGGGACTAGCGAACACCGGGGAGCTGTTTTTT.

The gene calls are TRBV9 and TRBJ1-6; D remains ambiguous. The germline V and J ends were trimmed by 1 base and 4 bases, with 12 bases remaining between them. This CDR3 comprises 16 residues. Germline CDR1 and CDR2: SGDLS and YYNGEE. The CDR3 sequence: CASSVTSNPYNSPLHF. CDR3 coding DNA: TGTGCCAGCAGCGTAACCTCGAATCCTTATAATTCACCCCTCCACTTT.

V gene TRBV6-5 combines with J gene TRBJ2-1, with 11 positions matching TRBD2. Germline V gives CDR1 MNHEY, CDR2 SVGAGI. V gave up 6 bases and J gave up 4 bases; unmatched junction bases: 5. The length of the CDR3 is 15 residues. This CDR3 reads CASSSGTSGYNEQFF. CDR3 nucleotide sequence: TGTGCCAGCAGCTCCGGGACTAGCGGTTACAATGAGCAGTTCTTC.